This T cell receptor beta chain was recorded in a study of CD8+ T cells in alopecia areata. Study observations and caveats: Alopecia totalis/universalis scalp especially showed more expanded CD8+ clones than normal scalp.

The germline V gene has CDR1 GTSNPN and CDR2 SVGIG (reference sequence). V was pared by 4 bases and J by 6 bases, with 13 bases of the junction left unmatched. The CDR3 loop spans 15 amino acids. Treatment here: oral pan-JAK inhibitor, 5-10 mg twice daily. Obtained from alopecia areata patients were lesional scalp punch biopsies along with peripheral blood. RNA was extracted and reverse transcribed into cDNA as the sequencing template. Repertoires were generated with immunoSEQ multiplex PCR, while TCRdb's copy carries only in-frame clones and drops some. Of 150,000 to 250,000 clones in the sample, 45% to 65% were seen once. Of note for this clone: Its antigen is currently unknown.

The TCR sequence derives from a human donor with alopecia areata. This specimen consisted of CD4+ T cells sorted from blood, obtained at week 4, from a patient treated with tofacitinib. This chain joins TRBV30 and TRBJ2-5, with 8 bases fitting TRBD1. The CDR3 DNA reads TGTGCCTGGACCCTTGGACAGGGAATTGGAAAGACCCAGTACTTC. Its protein is CAWTLGQGIGKTQYF.